This TCR beta chain was retrieved from a study of T-cell reconstitution after alpha-beta-depleted transplantation in children (dated by TCRdb to about 2016). Notes on the research overall: Using TCR repertoire profiling, the study quantitatively followed how T-cell immune reconstitution unfolded in children after TCRalphabeta/CD19-depleted allogeneic hematopoietic cell transplantation. Study-wide findings and limitations: The apparently early alphabetaT-cell count recovery about two months after transplant was reportedly dependent on only several hundred rapidly expanded clones derived from non-depleted graft cells. In some patients, high TCRbeta diversity at day 60 was attributed to recipient T cells and intrathymic progenitors that had survived conditioning. The frequencies of hyperexpanded clones fell over the following months, and after one year, T-cell counts and TCRbeta diversity were mostly attributed to newly produced T cells.

Receptors were amplified or captured by PCR. The instrument was an Illumina HiSeq 2500. TCR libraries were prepared with molecular barcoding, using unique molecular identifiers to normalize TCRbeta repertoire quantification. The public reads were run again by TCRdb, first through fastp at Q25 and then through MiXCR, and only productive beta chains were kept. Every distinct CDR3 protein forms one entry, paired with its most common genes and DNA. The sample profile shows 600,000 to 700,000 distinct CDR3 sequences; roughly 14% of them were found once. The ten most abundant clones make up 0.79% of the sample. CDR1 and CDR2, looked up from the germline V gene (reference sequence), are SEHNR and FQNEAQ. Including cysteine and phenylalanine, the CDR3 has 14 amino acids. The entry retains the CDR3 DNA only, 42 bases that are in frame from base 1. V is pruned by 1 base and J by 3 bases, leaving 0 bases of the junction without a gene match.

Explained via the paper, the treatment or condition label denotes: allogeneic hematopoietic cell transplantation with graft depleted of TCRalphabeta T cells and CD19 B cells. The transplant recipients were children given TCRalphabeta/CD19-depleted allogeneic hematopoietic cell grafts. As to this clonotype: This clone's antigen is unknown. Base qualities are not at hand, and no much larger clone is one base apart.

The sequence derives from a girl aged 2-10 years with congenital amegakaryocytic thrombocytopenia, due to receive a stem cell transplant. The material sequenced was PBMCs, taken before TCRalphabeta/CD19-depleted stem cell transplant. This chain joins TRBV7-9 to TRBJ2-7, with 10 middle bases fitting TRBD2. The CDR3 reads CASSLEREGYEQYF. The nucleotides are TGTGCCAGCAGCTTAGAGCGGGAGGGCTACGAGCAGTACTTC. The reference TRBV7-9 and TRBJ2-7 proteins fill in what lies around the CDR3, so the full variable domain reads DTGVSQNPRHKITKRGQNVTFRCDPISEHNRLYWYRQTLGQGPEFLTYFQNEAQLEKSRLLSDRFSAERPKGSFSTLEIQRTEQGDSAMYLCASSLEREGYEQYFGPGTRLTVT.